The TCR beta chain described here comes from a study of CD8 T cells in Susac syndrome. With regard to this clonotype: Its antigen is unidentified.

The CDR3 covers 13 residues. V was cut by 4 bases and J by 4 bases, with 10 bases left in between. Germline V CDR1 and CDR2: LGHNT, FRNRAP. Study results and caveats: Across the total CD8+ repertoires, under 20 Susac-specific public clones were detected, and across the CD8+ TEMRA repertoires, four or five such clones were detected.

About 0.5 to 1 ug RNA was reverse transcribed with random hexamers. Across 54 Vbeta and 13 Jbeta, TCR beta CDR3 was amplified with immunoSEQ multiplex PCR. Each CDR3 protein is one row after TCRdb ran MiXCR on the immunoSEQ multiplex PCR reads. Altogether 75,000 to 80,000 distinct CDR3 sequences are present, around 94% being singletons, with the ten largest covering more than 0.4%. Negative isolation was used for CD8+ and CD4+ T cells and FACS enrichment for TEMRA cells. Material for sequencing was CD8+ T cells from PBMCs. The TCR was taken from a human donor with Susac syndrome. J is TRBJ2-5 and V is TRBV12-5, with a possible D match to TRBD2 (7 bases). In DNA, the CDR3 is TGTGCTAGTGGTTCGGGGGGCTTAGAGACCCAGTACTTC. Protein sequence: CASGSGGLETQYF.